A selection of T cell receptor beta chains follows, all from one sample in a study of T cell changes during pregnancy in multiple sclerosis. Profiling relied on immunoSEQ multiplex PCR, and the TCRdb table lists in-frame clones only, not all of them. The top ten clones hold approximately 8% of a sample with under 35,000 clones, over 80% of them seen once. The sample consisted of CD8+ T cells from peripheral blood mononuclear cells, taken before pregnancy. Receptors were obtained from a female donor with multiple sclerosis, enrolled in a pregnancy study. Each CDR3 is given with its conserved first and last residue. A D gene is named only where the DNA matches it firmly.

CASSFDRPGVRTYEQYF,TGTGCCAGCAGTTTTGACCGCCCGGGAGTTAGGACCTACGAGCAGTACTTC,TRBV27,.,TRBJ2-7
CASSDRGGLNEQFF,TGTGCCAGCAGCGACCGGGGGGGCCTGAATGAGCAGTTCTTC,TRBV9,TRBD2,TRBJ2-1
CASSSQGTQYF,TGTGCCAGCAGTTCCCAGGGGACCCAGTACTTC,TRBV6-1,.,TRBJ2-5
CASSSYRVGETQYF,TGTGCCAGCAGCTCGTACAGGGTGGGTGAGACCCAGTACTTC,TRBV7-6,.,TRBJ2-5
CASSPEAYYEQYF,TGTGCCAGCAGCCCAGAGGCGTACTACGAGCAGTACTTC,TRBV7-9,.,TRBJ2-7
CAWSALAADTQYF,TGTGCCTGGAGTGCACTAGCTGCAGATACGCAGTATTTT,TRBV30,.,TRBJ2-3
CASRPRRDTEAFF,TGTGCCAGCAGACCAAGACGGGACACTGAAGCTTTCTTT,TRBV2,.,TRBJ1-1
CASGSLGYEQYF,TGCGCCTCAGGTTCTCTTGGATACGAGCAGTACTTC,TRBV4-3,.,TRBJ2-7
CASSQGTEGLAGSGTQYF,TGTGCCAGTAGTCAGGGCACAGAGGGACTAGCGGGATCGGGGACCCAGTACTTC,TRBV19,TRBD2,TRBJ2-5
CASTPAGAWDTEAFF,TGTGCCAGCACCCCGGCAGGGGCCTGGGACACTGAAGCTTTCTTT,TRBV5-6,.,TRBJ1-1
CTSSPGNTSTDTQYF,TGCACCAGCAGCCCAGGGAACACGAGCACAGATACGCAGTATTTT,TRBV1,.,TRBJ2-3
CASDSDRDSPLHF,TGTGCCAGCGATTCAGACAGGGACTCACCCCTCCACTTT,TRBV7-9,TRBD1,TRBJ1-6
CASSSTRDEQFF,TGTGCCAGCAGTTCGACCCGGGATGAGCAGTTCTTC,TRBV27,.,TRBJ2-1
CASSTGLTDTQYF,TGTGCCAGTAGTACCGGACTGACAGATACGCAGTATTTT,TRBV19,.,TRBJ2-3
CASSYGLDSPFF,TGTGCCAGCAGCTACGGACTAGATAGTCCGTTCTTC,TRBV5-4,TRBD2,TRBJ2-1